This T cell receptor beta chain was obtained from a study of cytomegalovirus exposure and HLA in healthy donors. For the study at large: Most donors, about 77% of a few hundred genotyped, fell in the Caucasian-associated ancestry cluster. Study observations and caveats: For cytomegalovirus status, the classifier reportedly gave diagnoses with high specificity and sensitivity. Across donors, presence/absence analyses took sequencing depth to be roughly uniform.

The PCR was carried out with 60 Vbeta primers and 13 Jbeta primers. Generated by immunoSEQ multiplex PCR, the TCRdb table keeps only in-frame clones and is missing some. The data contain some 190,000 clones, more than 75% of them singletons. Note on this clone: Its matching antigen is unknown.

V shed 0 bases and J shed 4 bases, with 9 bases lying between them. The CDR3 has 13 amino acids. CDR1 is GTSNPN, CDR2 SVGIG, per germline (reference sequence). The receptor was derived from a woman in her fifties or sixties in good health and CMV-seronegative. The chain carries TRBV30 and TRBJ1-1; D gene uncertain. Sequencing was performed on PBMCs. The CDR3 DNA sequence: TGTGCCTGGAGTGTACAATTTGGCACTGAAGCTTTCTTT. It translates to CAWSVQFGTEAFF.